Presented here are 13 T cell receptor beta chains from one specimen sequenced in a study of T cell clones after liver transplantation. This table comes from immunoSEQ multiplex PCR, and its TCRdb copy is limited to in-frame clones, with some not included. Of some 80,000 clones listed, about 82% are singletons. The sequenced sample was CD4+ T cells from blood, obtained 45 to 47 months after liver transplant. The receptors stem from a human patient who received a liver transplant. Part of the T cells may come from the graft donor.

As for this clone: A much larger clone sits a single nucleotide away, making a read error possible. The chain couples TRBV4-1 to TRBJ1-2; no definite D call. This CDR3 contains 12 residues. Deletions cut 1 base from V and 2 bases from J, with 2 bases between. CDR1 and CDR2 from the germline V gene are MGHRA and YSYEKL. The CDR3 DNA sequence: TGCGCCAGCAGCCAAGCAAACTATGGCTACACCTTC. This sequence encodes CASSQANYGYTF.

The J gene is TRBJ1-1, the V gene TRBV7-9, with D unresolved. The CDR3 runs to 13 residues. Germline lookup yields CDR1 SEHNR and CDR2 FQNEAQ (reference sequence). V was cut by 3 bases and J by 4 bases, with 9 bases left in between. DNA for the CDR3: TGTGCCAGCAGCTTGGGCGGGAGCACTGAAGCTTTCTTT. Translation: CASSLGGSTEAFF.

V is TRBV4-3 and J is TRBJ2-2; D unclear. This CDR3 region has 15 residues. Trimming took off 0 bases at V and 6 bases at J, with 11 bases between the two ends. Germline loops: CDR1 LGHNA, CDR2 YSLEER. CDR3 DNA: TGCGCCAGCAGCCAAGATTTAAACATCGCCGGGGAGCTGTTTTTT. It yields the protein CASSQDLNIAGELFF.

The rearrangement uses TRBV5-1 and TRBJ1-1; 9 bases are shared with TRBD1. The CDR3 spans 14 residues. From germline, CDR1 is SGHRS and CDR2 YFSETQ. J was trimmed by 2 bases and V by 2 bases; bases with no gene match: 1. The CDR3 spells CASSFTGGNTEAFF. The CDR3 DNA reads TGCGCCAGCAGCTTCACAGGGGGCAACACTGAAGCTTTCTTT.

The chain uses TRBV7-2 and TRBJ1-2; 9 bases agree with TRBD1. CDR3 size: 14 residues. The germline CDR1 and CDR2 sequences are SGHTA and FQGNSA. V was clipped by 5 bases and J by 7 bases; unmatched bases: 8. This CDR3 is CASSAIQGARGYTF. The DNA for the CDR3 is TGTGCCAGCAGCGCAATACAGGGGGCCCGTGGCTACACCTTC.

The chain links TRBV7-8 to TRBJ1-5; TRBD1 agrees at 8 bases. Per germline, CDR1 SGHVS and CDR2 FQNEAQ. CDR3 size: 16 residues. Trimming took 4 bases from V and 6 from J; bases not matched to a gene: 11. The CDR3 nucleotides read TGTGCCAGCAGCTCTTTAAACCAGGGGGCAGGTCAGCCCCAGCATTTT. This gives the protein CASSSLNQGAGQPQHF.

This clone was observed a single time. The chain uses TRBV7-9 and TRBJ1-1; a weak D match, TRBD1 (5 bases). CDR1 is SEHNR and CDR2 is FQNEAQ in the germline V gene (reference sequence). This CDR3 contains 14 residues. The ends were cut back, 5 bases at V and 0 bases at J, with 10 bases in the middle. Here the CDR3 DNA reads TGTGCCAGCAGCGAGGGACTCCTGAACACTGAAGCTTTCTTT. This sequence encodes CASSEGLLNTEAFF.

This clone is medium-sized by share. This chain connects TRBV5-1 to TRBJ2-7, with a tentative D call TRBD1 (6 bases). The CDR3 has 14 amino acids. Germline-derived CDR1 and CDR2 are SGHRS and YFSETQ. V was shortened by 0 bases and J by 7 bases, with 14 bases between the two germline ends. CDR3 protein: CASSLDGQPMEQYF. The DNA for the CDR3 is TGCGCCAGCAGCTTGGACGGACAGCCAATGGAGCAGTACTTC.

The rearrangement uses TRBV5-1 and TRBJ2-1, with 9 nucleotides matching TRBD1. Germline-derived CDR1 and CDR2 are SGHRS and YFSETQ. V lost 4 bases, J lost 8 bases, and 7 bases stayed unmatched. The CDR3 extends over 14 amino acids. The CDR3 is CASSAGGQGHEQFF. CDR3 coding DNA: TGCGCCAGCAGCGCCGGGGGACAGGGCCATGAGCAGTTCTTC.

The genes are TRBV28 and TRBJ1-5; TRBD1 agrees at 8 bases. This CDR3 spans 14 amino acids. CDR1 is MDHEN and CDR2 is SYDVKM in the germline V gene. J lost 9 bases, V lost 4 bases, and 8 bases had no gene match. This chain's CDR3 is CASSSSRTGPPQHF. DNA for the CDR3: TGTGCCAGCAGTTCATCTAGGACAGGGCCGCCCCAGCATTTT. Filled out from reference TRBV28 and TRBJ1-5, the complete variable domain reads DVKVTQSSRYLVKRTGEKVFLECVQDMDHENMFWYRQDPGLGLRLIYFSYDVKMKEKGDIPEGYSVSREKKERFSLILESASTNQTSMYLCASSSSRTGPPQHFGDGTRLSIL.

V usage is TRBV2 and J usage is TRBJ2-1; 14 bases are shared with TRBD2. The CDR3 is made up of 20 amino acids. Losses at the gene ends were 5 bases for V and 0 bases for J; bases not matched to a gene: 12. Germline V gene data show CDR1 as SNHLY and CDR2 as FYNNEI. This chain's CDR3 is CASSHWTSGRPTSSYNEQFF. CDR3 in DNA: TGTGCCAGCAGTCACTGGACTAGCGGGAGGCCTACGAGCTCCTACAATGAGCAGTTCTTC.

The chain's CDR3 is CASSLKTGTGNQPQHF. For the CDR3, the DNA is TGTGCCAGCTCACTGAAAACCGGGACGGGCAATCAGCCCCAGCATTTT. The chain combines TRBV18 with TRBJ1-5; tentatively, D is TRBD1 (5 bases). The CDR3 has 16 amino acids. CDR1 KGHSH and CDR2 LQKENI come from the germline V gene. With 4 bases removed from V and 2 bases from J, the gap between germline ends came to 15 bases.

This chain uses TRBV6-5 with TRBJ1-1; D not certain. There are 13 residues in the CDR3. Germline V gene lookup returns CDR1 MNHEY and CDR2 SVGAGI. Trimming cost V 3 bases and J 3 bases, with 8 bases left between them. The CDR3 DNA follows: TGTGCCAGCAGTTATAACCGGGACACTGAAGCTTTCTTT. It yields the protein CASSYNRDTEAFF.